The 6 T cell receptor beta chains below come from one sample, sequenced in a study of OX40 agonist ivuxolimab in advanced cancers. Clones were sequenced by immunoSEQ multiplex PCR, and TCRdb holds only the in-frame ones, with some missing. The table records about 60,000 clones, about 91% of them present only once. The sample in question was CD4+ or CD8+ T cells sorted from blood, obtained in a trial of the OX40 agonist ivuxolimab. These receptors were obtained from an adult with an advanced solid tumor such as melanoma, head and neck, liver or kidney cancer.

CDR3 coding DNA: TGCGCCAGCAGCCCAGCGGGAACTGACCTTTACGAGCAGTACTTC. Amino acid sequence: CASSPAGTDLYEQYF. The gene calls are TRBV5-1 and TRBJ2-7; 7 bases are a match to TRBD2. Trimming took 4 bases from V and 4 from J; bases not matched to a gene: 11. Germline lookup yields CDR1 SGHRS and CDR2 YFSETQ. CDR3 length equals 15 residues.

The rearrangement links TRBV14 to TRBJ2-2; weak D call: TRBD1 (5 bases). The CDR3 extends over 17 amino acids. Trimming removed 2 bases from V and 1 base from J, with 14 bases in between. Germline CDR1 and CDR2: SGHDN and FVKESK. CDR3 residues: CASSQRVDSKNTGELFF. The CDR3 DNA is TGTGCCAGCAGCCAACGCGTCGACAGCAAGAACACCGGGGAGCTGTTTTTT.

The table lists this clone with a few counts. The rearrangement uses TRBV10-2 and TRBJ2-2; D perhaps matches TRBD1 (6 bases). Trimming shortened V by 5 bases and J by 2 bases, and 9 bases separated the two germline ends. The CDR3 runs to 14 residues. CDR1 and CDR2 (germline): WSHSY, SAAADI. CDR3 sequence: CASSNGGNTGELFF. The CDR3 region has the DNA TGCGCCAGCAGTAATGGGGGCAACACCGGGGAGCTGTTTTTT.

The chain employs TRBV4-2 and TRBJ2-5; D might be TRBD1 (5 bases). The V end lost 1 base, the J end lost 6 bases, and 12 bases lay between the germline ends. CDR1 LGHNA and CDR2 YNFKEQ come from the germline V gene. CDR3 length equals 14 residues. The CDR3 loop reads CASSQGLGPKTQYF. The CDR3 nucleotides read TGTGCCAGCAGCCAAGGTCTGGGGCCGAAGACCCAGTACTTC.

There are a few counts of this clone. The chain couples TRBV19 to TRBJ2-1, with TRBD1 matching 8 bases. CDR1 is LNHDA, CDR2 SQIVND, per germline (reference sequence). The junction had 5 bases not matched to a gene; V was cut back by 6 bases and J by 7 bases. This CDR3 has 13 amino acids. CDR3 DNA: TGTGCCAGTAGCCTCCGGACAGGGAATGAGCAGTTCTTC. Protein product: CASSLRTGNEQFF.

As to this clone: At the DNA level, this CDR3 is encoded by other sequences in the same sample as well. The V call is TRBV5-6, the J call TRBJ2-5, with 8 nucleotides matching TRBD2. The V gene's germline CDR1 is SGHDT and CDR2 YYEEEE. The V segment lost 2 bases and the J segment 5 bases; nucleotides outside the gene matches: 5. The CDR3 length is 14 residues. Here the CDR3 reads CASSFSGSGETQYF. As DNA, the CDR3 is TGTGCCAGCAGCTTCAGCGGGAGCGGGGAGACCCAGTACTTC.